This TCR beta chain was observed in a study of immune evolution from preneoplasia to lung adenocarcinoma. Points from the study as a whole: Later-stage lesions seemingly showed higher T cell density and diversity than normal lung. Top clone frequencies peaked in normal lung, apparently declining through invasive adenocarcinoma.

A remark on this clone: The antigen remains undetermined.

Some clones are missing from TCRdb's copy, which holds only in-frame ones; the method was immunoSEQ multiplex PCR. The repertoire has a few thousand clones, 70% to 80% of them found once; the top ten carry about 20%. Germline-derived CDR1 and CDR2 are ENHRY and SYGVKD. The length of the CDR3 is 15 residues. Trimming removed 2 bases from V and 4 bases from J; junction bases left unmatched: 1. Resections took place in Japan or China from 2014 to 2017. H&E slides confirmed each diagnosis, reviewed by two pathologists independently. V and J are TRBV10-3 and TRBJ2-7, with TRBD2 matching 14 bases. This sequence originates from a person aged 60-80 years with lung adenocarcinoma. Sequencing was performed on FFPE adjacent normal lung tissue. CDR3 nucleotides: TGTGCCATCAGTGAGGGGACTAGCGGGAGTTACGAGCAGTACTTC. Translated: CAISEGTSGSYEQYF.